The 28 T cell receptor beta chains in this list originate from one sample, sequenced in a study of T cells in tumors after PD-1 blockade. Measured with immunoSEQ multiplex PCR; TCRdb has only the in-frame clones, and not every one. The sample includes 9,000 to 15,000 clones, approximately 63% of them seen just once. Sample: tumor tissue, taken before anti-PD-1 treatment. These receptors all stem from a human donor with basal cell carcinoma.

This clone is a singleton in its sample. This chain joins TRBV6-1 and TRBJ2-6; the D gene is possibly TRBD1 (5 bases). This CDR3 spans 16 amino acids. V lost 2 bases and J lost 0, with 8 bases in between. Germline V gives CDR1 MNHNS, CDR2 SASEGT. The CDR3 DNA reads TGTGCCAGCAGTGAACAACAGGCCTCTGGGGCCAACGTCCTGACTTTC. This sequence encodes CASSEQQASGANVLTF.

This rearrangement joins TRBV7-9 to TRBJ1-1, with D hard to call. The CDR3 contains 11 residues. From germline, CDR1 is SEHNR and CDR2 FQNEAQ (reference sequence). V shed 6 bases and J shed 7 bases, with 9 bases lying between them. The CDR3 loop is CASRKEVEAFF. CDR3 coding DNA: TGTGCCAGCAGAAAGGAGGTTGAAGCTTTCTTT.

This clone was seen only once. The chain employs TRBV4-2 and TRBJ2-3, with D unresolved. This CDR3 spans 15 amino acids. Trimming stripped 0 bases from V and 0 bases from J, with 7 bases between. Per the germline V gene, CDR1 is LGHNA and CDR2 is YNFKEQ. Here the CDR3 reads CASSQDSYSTDTQYF. The CDR3 region has the DNA TGTGCCAGCAGCCAAGATTCGTATAGCACAGATACGCAGTATTTT.

The chain is built from TRBV28 and TRBJ2-3; D is undetermined. CDR1 and CDR2 from the germline V gene are MDHEN and SYDVKM. Trimming cost V 6 bases and J 4 bases, with 8 bases left between them. The CDR3 sequence is 12 residues long. Here the CDR3 reads CASRELADTQYF. The CDR3 coding sequence is TGTGCCAGCAGAGAACTTGCAGATACGCAGTATTTT.

This sequence joins TRBV6-5 and TRBJ1-2; perhaps TRBD1 as D (5 bases). This CDR3 spans 12 amino acids. Per the germline V gene, CDR1 is MNHEY and CDR2 is SVGAGI. The V end lost 11 bases, the J end lost 8 bases, and 18 bases lay between the germline ends. CDR3 nucleotide sequence: TGTGCCGGGGAAGGGGTGTCGGGCGGCTACACCTTC. The encoded protein is CAGEGVSGGYTF.

The chain joins TRBV6-6 to TRBJ2-6; 7 bases are a match to TRBD1. The germline V gene encodes CDR1 MNHNY and CDR2 SVGAGI (reference sequence). CDR3 length: 16 residues. Germline trimming cut 6 bases from V and 0 bases from J; bases unmatched to any gene: 5. CDR3 protein: CASSDRDSSGANVLTF. The CDR3 DNA is TGTGCCAGCAGCGACAGGGACAGCTCTGGGGCCAACGTCCTGACTTTC.

This chain joins TRBV5-1 and TRBJ2-3, with D uncertain. V lost 0 bases, J lost 0 bases, and 11 bases lay in between. The CDR3 totals 16 residues. CDR1 and CDR2 (germline): SGHRS, YFSETQ. The CDR3 is CASSLGSGASTDTQYF. The CDR3 DNA reads as TGCGCCAGCAGCTTGGGGTCGGGCGCTAGCACAGATACGCAGTATTTT.

The chain has TRBV28 and TRBJ2-3, with D perhaps matching TRBD2 (5 bases). From germline, CDR1 is MDHEN and CDR2 SYDVKM. Between the trimmed V and J ends, which lost 5 bases and 2 bases, there was a span of 14 bases. The CDR3 extends over 15 amino acids. Written as DNA, the CDR3 is TGTGCCAGCAGTCCGCCTAGTGGACTCACAGATACGCAGTATTTT. This encodes CASSPPSGLTDTQYF.

This clone was observed a handful of times. The chain recombines TRBV11-1 with TRBJ2-1, with TRBD1 identical over 11 bases. Germline V gene sequence: CDR1 SGHAT, CDR2 FQDESV (reference sequence). Trimming took 5 bases from V and 7 from J; bases not matched to a gene: 10. The length of the CDR3 is 16 residues. The chain's CDR3 is CASSHLGQGARNEQFF. CDR3 in DNA: TGTGCCAGCAGCCATTTAGGACAGGGGGCGCGGAATGAGCAGTTCTTC.

The V gene is TRBV11-3, the J gene TRBJ2-3; D is possibly TRBD1 or TRBD2 (6 bases each). With 4 bases removed from V and 0 bases from J, the gap between germline ends came to 20 bases. Germline V gene sequence: CDR1 SGHNT, CDR2 YENEEA. This CDR3 comprises 18 residues. CDR3 sequence reads: CASSYGWRGSYSTDTQYF. The CDR3 nucleotides read TGTGCCAGCAGCTATGGGTGGAGGGGGTCTTATAGCACAGATACGCAGTATTTT.

The chain combines TRBV6-5 with TRBJ1-1; D gene uncertain. The germline gives CDR1 MNHEY, CDR2 SVGAGI. V gave up 0 bases and J gave up 1 base, with 12 bases separating them. CDR3 length equals 16 residues. CDR3 in DNA: TGTGCCAGCAGTTACTCGACGCGGAAGACGAACACTGAAGCTTTCTTT. Amino acids: CASSYSTRKTNTEAFF.

The genes are TRBV5-6 and TRBJ2-7; a weak D match, TRBD2 (6 bases). The CDR3 extends over 13 amino acids. Germline V gene lookup returns CDR1 SGHDT and CDR2 YYEEEE. V lost 3 bases and J 7 bases, leaving 14 bases between the germline ends. The CDR3 reads CASSWDSNWEQYF. CDR3 in DNA: TGTGCCAGCAGCTGGGACTCGAACTGGGAGCAGTACTTC.

There are a few counts of this clone. The chain is built from TRBV7-2 and TRBJ1-3; D is uncertain. The CDR3 runs to 15 residues. The germline V gene has CDR1 SGHTA and CDR2 FQGNSA. The ends were cut back, 8 bases at V and 0 bases at J, with 14 bases in the middle. The CDR3 nucleotides are TGTGCCAGCTCCCGGGCCCTGACCTCTGGAAACACCATATATTTT. It is translated as CASSRALTSGNTIYF.

This clone was observed a handful of times. The genes are TRBV7-9 and TRBJ2-6; D remains ambiguous. This CDR3 region has 13 residues. V dropped 3 bases and J dropped 4 bases, with 4 bases sitting between them. Looked up from germline, CDR1 is SEHNR and CDR2 is FQNEAQ (reference sequence). The CDR3 reads CASSFGGANVLTF. The CDR3 coding sequence is TGTGCCAGCAGCTTCGGAGGGGCCAACGTCCTGACTTTC.

Here the CDR3 DNA reads TGTGCCAGCAGCTTGGGTAGCGGGAGATTCAACGAGCAGTACTTC. Encoded protein: CASSLGSGRFNEQYF. The chain joins TRBV5-8 to TRBJ2-7; 9 bases agree with TRBD2. Unmatched junction bases numbered 6, after V lost 0 bases and J lost 5 bases. CDR1 and CDR2 from the germline V gene are SGHTS and YDEGEE. CDR3 length equals 15 residues.

V gene TRBV24-1 combines with J gene TRBJ2-5, with TRBD2 identical over 8 bases. V gave up 3 bases and J gave up 4 bases; unmatched junction bases: 9. Germline V gene sequence: CDR1 KGHDR, CDR2 SFDVKD. The CDR3 consists of 16 residues. The CDR3 sequence is CATSDGGSGSAETQYF. The CDR3 DNA follows: TGTGCCACCAGTGATGGGGGAAGCGGGAGTGCAGAGACCCAGTACTTC.

The chain recombines TRBV5-1 with TRBJ2-1, with D possibly TRBD2 on 7 matching bases. V was cut by 0 bases and J by 12 bases, with 10 bases left in between. In germline, CDR1 is SGHRS, CDR2 YFSETQ. This CDR3 is built from 12 residues. CDR3 loop: CASSLAGGRQFF. In nucleotides, the CDR3 is TGCGCCAGCAGCTTGGCCGGGGGGCGGCAGTTCTTC.

The chain has TRBV13 and TRBJ1-1; no firm D call. V gave up 2 bases and J gave up 1 base, with 8 bases separating them. The CDR3 spans 14 residues. Germline V gene lookup returns CDR1 PRHDT and CDR2 FYEKMQ (reference sequence). The CDR3 DNA sequence: TGTGCCAGCAGCTTACTAGGTCGGAACACTGAAGCTTTCTTT. Translating gives CASSLLGRNTEAFF.

The V gene is TRBV10-2, the J gene TRBJ2-6; D is undetermined. The CDR3 contains 18 residues. Germline lookup yields CDR1 WSHSY and CDR2 SAAADI. V was trimmed by 4 bases and J by 3 bases, leaving 19 bases between them. CDR3 residues: CASSVANPNPLGANVLTF. The DNA for the CDR3 is TGCGCCAGCAGTGTCGCGAATCCTAATCCCCTTGGGGCCAACGTCCTGACTTTC.

The chain carries TRBV2 and TRBJ2-1; 12 positions match TRBD2. This CDR3 comprises 14 residues. The germline V gene encodes CDR1 SNHLY and CDR2 FYNNEI. The ends lost 6 bases at V and 7 bases at J; junction bases unmatched: 4. This CDR3 is CASRRTSGVNEQFF. Written as DNA, the CDR3 is TGTGCCAGCAGAAGGACTAGCGGGGTAAATGAGCAGTTCTTC.

The sample holds a few counts of this clone. V and J are TRBV24-1 and TRBJ2-5, with TRBD1 identical over 8 bases. The CDR3 is 18 amino acids. V lost 3 bases to trimming and J lost 2 bases; unmatched junction nucleotides: 13. Germline CDR1 and CDR2: KGHDR and SFDVKD. Here the CDR3 reads CATSDAPGQGIPQETQYF. The CDR3 bases are TGTGCCACCAGTGATGCCCCCGGACAGGGAATACCTCAAGAGACCCAGTACTTC.

This chain links TRBV11-3 with TRBJ1-3; D is unclear. The V gene lost 5 bases and the J gene lost 8 bases, with 7 bases spanning the gap. The CDR3 is 11 amino acids. Per germline, CDR1 SGHNT and CDR2 YENEEA. CDR3 amino acids: CASSLTDTIYF. CDR3 DNA: TGTGCCAGCAGCCTTACTGACACCATATATTTT.

By share of the sample, this clone is medium-sized (0.01 to 0.1%). The V and J genes are TRBV4-3 and TRBJ1-5; D not resolved. The CDR3 has 15 residues. Trimming took off 1 base at V and 11 bases at J, with 18 bases between the two ends. Germline CDR1 and CDR2: LGHNA and YSLEER. CDR3 region: CASSQGSFGDSTQHF. The CDR3 nucleotides read TGCGCCAGCAGCCAAGGGAGTTTTGGGGATTCGACCCAGCATTTT.

This clone appeared a few times. The genes are TRBV5-6 and TRBJ1-1; D might be TRBD1 (5 bases). Per the germline V gene, CDR1 is SGHDT and CDR2 is YYEEEE. Deletions cut 1 base from V and 1 base from J, with 14 bases between. The CDR3 has 16 residues. DNA of the CDR3: TGTGCCAGCAGCTTGCCCGGCCTGGGGCAGAACACTGAAGCTTTCTTT. This translates into CASSLPGLGQNTEAFF.

The J gene is TRBJ1-1, the V gene TRBV6-5; no firm D call. V lost 2 bases to trimming and J lost 1 base, with 2 bases between them. Germline loops: CDR1 MNHEY, CDR2 SVGAGI. CDR3 length: 12 amino acids. The DNA of the CDR3 is TGTGCCAGCAGTTACACGAACACTGAAGCTTTCTTT. This codes for CASSYTNTEAFF.

The chain recombines TRBV10-3 with TRBJ1-4; D is undetermined. Germline loops: CDR1 ENHRY, CDR2 SYGVKD. V dropped 8 bases and J dropped 4 bases, with 11 bases sitting between them. There are 13 residues in the CDR3. CDR3 residues: CAIGEVLNEKLFF. The DNA for the CDR3 is TGTGCCATCGGAGAGGTTCTTAATGAAAAACTGTTTTTT.

This clone turned up a few times. This chain joins TRBV11-3 and TRBJ1-2; D unresolved. The germline CDR1 and CDR2 sequences are SGHNT and YENEEA. Trimming stripped 3 bases from V and 1 base from J, with 18 bases between. CDR3 size: 17 residues. This chain's CDR3 is CASSFSLVDEFNYGYTF. In DNA form, the CDR3 reads TGTGCCAGCAGCTTCAGTTTGGTGGACGAGTTTAACTATGGCTACACCTTC.

The chain combines TRBV4-3 with TRBJ1-4; possibly TRBD1 for D (5 bases). Germline CDR1 reads LGHNA; CDR2 reads YSLEER. The CDR3 has 15 amino acids. V lost 3 bases and J 8 bases, leaving 16 bases between the germline ends. The CDR3, as DNA: TGCGCCAGCAGCCAGACTTTGGAGGGGCGAGAAAAACTGTTTTTT. Translating gives CASSQTLEGREKLFF.